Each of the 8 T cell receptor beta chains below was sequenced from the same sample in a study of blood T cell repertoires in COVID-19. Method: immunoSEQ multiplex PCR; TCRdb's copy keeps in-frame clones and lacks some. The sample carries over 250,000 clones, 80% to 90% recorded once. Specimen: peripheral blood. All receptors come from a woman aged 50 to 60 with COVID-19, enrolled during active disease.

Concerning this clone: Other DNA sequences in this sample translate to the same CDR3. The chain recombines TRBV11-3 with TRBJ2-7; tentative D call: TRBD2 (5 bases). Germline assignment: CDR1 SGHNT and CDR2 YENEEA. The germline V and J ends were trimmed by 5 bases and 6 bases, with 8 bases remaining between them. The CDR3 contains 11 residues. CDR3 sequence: CASSLDSEQYF. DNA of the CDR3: TGTGCCAGCAGCCTGGACTCCGAGCAGTACTTC. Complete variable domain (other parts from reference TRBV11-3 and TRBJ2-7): EAGVVQSPRYKIIEKKQPVAFWCNPISGHNTLYWYLQNLGQGPELLIRYENEEAVDDSQLPKDRFSAERLKGVDSTLKIQPAELGDSAVYLCASSLDSEQYFGPGTRLTVT.

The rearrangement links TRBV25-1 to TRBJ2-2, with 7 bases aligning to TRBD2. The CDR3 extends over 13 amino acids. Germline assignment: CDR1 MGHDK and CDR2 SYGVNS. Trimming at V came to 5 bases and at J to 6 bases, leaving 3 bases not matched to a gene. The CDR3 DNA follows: TGTGCCAGCAGTCTTCGGGAGGCCGGGGAGCTGTTTTTT. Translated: CASSLREAGELFF.

CDR3: CASSQDMAGYGGYTF. DNA of the CDR3: TGTGCCAGCAGCCAAGATATGGCAGGCTATGGAGGCTACACCTTC. V is TRBV3-1 (or the pseudogene TRBV3-2) and J is TRBJ1-2; D call uncertain. V was trimmed by 0 bases and J by 8 bases, leaving 16 bases between them. The CDR3 runs to 15 residues. Germline V gene sequence: CDR1 LGHDT, CDR2 YNNKEL (reference sequence).

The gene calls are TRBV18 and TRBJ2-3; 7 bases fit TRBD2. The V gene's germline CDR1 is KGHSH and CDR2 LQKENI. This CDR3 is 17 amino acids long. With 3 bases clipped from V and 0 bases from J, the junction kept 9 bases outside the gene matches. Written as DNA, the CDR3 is TGTGCCAGCTCACCTTACACCGGGAGGAAAAGCACAGATACGCAGTATTTT. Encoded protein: CASSPYTGRKSTDTQYF. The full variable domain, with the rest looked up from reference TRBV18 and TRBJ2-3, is NAGVMQNPRHLVRRRGQEARLRCSPMKGHSHVYWYRQLPEEGLKFMVYLQKENIIDESGMPKERFSAEFPKEGPSILRIQQVVRGDSAAYFCASSPYTGRKSTDTQYFGPGTRLTVL.

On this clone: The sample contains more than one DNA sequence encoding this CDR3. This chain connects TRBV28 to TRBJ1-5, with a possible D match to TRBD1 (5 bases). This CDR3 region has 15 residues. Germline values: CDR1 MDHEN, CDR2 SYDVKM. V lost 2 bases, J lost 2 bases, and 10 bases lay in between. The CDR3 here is CASSLGGGGNQPQHF. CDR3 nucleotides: TGTGCCAGCAGTTTAGGGGGAGGAGGCAATCAGCCCCAGCATTTT.

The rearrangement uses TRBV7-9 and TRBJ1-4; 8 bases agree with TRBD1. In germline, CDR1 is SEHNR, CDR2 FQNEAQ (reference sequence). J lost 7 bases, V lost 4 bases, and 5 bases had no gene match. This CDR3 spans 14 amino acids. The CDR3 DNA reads TGTGCCAGCAGCTCGGACAGGGACGGTGAAAAACTGTTTTTT. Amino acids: CASSSDRDGEKLFF.

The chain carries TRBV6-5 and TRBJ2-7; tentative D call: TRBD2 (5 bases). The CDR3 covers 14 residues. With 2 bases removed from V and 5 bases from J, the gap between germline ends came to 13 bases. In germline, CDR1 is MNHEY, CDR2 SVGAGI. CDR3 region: CASSYVAGLDEQYF. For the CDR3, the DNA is TGTGCCAGCAGTTACGTCGCGGGTTTGGACGAGCAGTACTTC.

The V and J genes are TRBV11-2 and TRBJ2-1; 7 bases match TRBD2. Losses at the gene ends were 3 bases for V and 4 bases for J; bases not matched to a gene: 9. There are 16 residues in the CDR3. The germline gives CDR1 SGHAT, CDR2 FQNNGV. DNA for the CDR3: TGTGCCAGCAGCTTGGTAGGGACTAAACGATACAATGAGCAGTTCTTC. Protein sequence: CASSLVGTKRYNEQFF.